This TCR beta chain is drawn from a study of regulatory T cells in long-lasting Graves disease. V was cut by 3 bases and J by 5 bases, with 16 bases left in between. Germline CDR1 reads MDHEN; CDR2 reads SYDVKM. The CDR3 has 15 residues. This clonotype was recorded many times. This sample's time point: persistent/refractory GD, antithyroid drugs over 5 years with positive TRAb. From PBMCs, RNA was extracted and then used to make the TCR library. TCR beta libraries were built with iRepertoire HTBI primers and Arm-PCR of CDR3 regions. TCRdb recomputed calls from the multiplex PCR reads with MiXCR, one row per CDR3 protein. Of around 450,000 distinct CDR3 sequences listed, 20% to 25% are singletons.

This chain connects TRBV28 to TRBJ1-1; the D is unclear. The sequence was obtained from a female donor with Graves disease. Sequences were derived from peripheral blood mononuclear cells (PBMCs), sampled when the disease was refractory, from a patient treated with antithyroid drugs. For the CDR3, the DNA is TGTGCCAGCAGTTTTACCGGCGTCCTGGGGACTGAAGCTTTCTTT. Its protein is CASSFTGVLGTEAFF.